This record looks at one T cell receptor (beta chain) sequence and its context. Its antigen is not identified. This sample is part of a study of persistence of HIV-infected CD4 T cells. Study background: Median time on suppressive ART was around 8 years. Study-wide results and limits: Bulk TCR data could not be restricted to HIV-1-infected CMV-responding cells.

This was the immunoSEQ version 4 assay in survey mode. Clones were sequenced by immunoSEQ multiplex PCR, and TCRdb holds only the in-frame ones, with some missing. Of around 39,000 clones in the sample, more than 80% were seen once. Anti-CD3/anti-CD28 beads served as a nonspecific positive control stimulus. CD4+ T cells upregulating both CD40 ligand and CD69 were sorted as responding cells. For at least 4 years, plasma HIV-1 RNA was undetectable (<50 copies/mL). This receptor was identified in an adult man with HIV who was CMV-seropositive. This specimen was CD4+ T cells sorted from PBMCs after approximately 20-hour stimulation, taken from a patient who received antiretroviral therapy.

In DNA, the CDR3 is TGTGCCAGCAGCCAAGTTGGTGGGACAGGAGGGAATTCACCCCTCCACTTT. Translation: CASSQVGGTGGNSPLHF. The V and J genes are TRBV4-2 and TRBJ1-6; TRBD1 matches at 8 bases. The ends lost 1 base at V and 7 bases at J; junction bases unmatched: 9. In germline, CDR1 is LGHNA, CDR2 YNFKEQ. CDR3 length: 17 amino acids.